Here is one T cell receptor (beta chain) with its context. Germline V CDR1 and CDR2: LGHDT, YNNKEL (reference sequence). Trimming left V 4 bases short and J 0 bases short, with 13 bases between. This CDR3 spans 16 amino acids. This table comes from immunoSEQ multiplex PCR, and its TCRdb copy is limited to in-frame clones, with some not included. In the table there are about 50,000 clones, roughly 90% of which are singletons. The data were obtained in a study of control samples from healthy donors and cancer patients. The source material was PBMCs. The receptor was isolated from a man aged 45-65 years with head and neck cancer. The gene calls are TRBV3-1 (or the pseudogene TRBV3-2) and TRBJ1-3, with D possibly matching TRBD1 (5 bases). CDR3 in amino acids: CASSPPGPNSGNTIYF. DNA of the CDR3: TGTGCCAGCAGCCCTCCGGGACCGAACTCTGGAAACACCATATATTTT.